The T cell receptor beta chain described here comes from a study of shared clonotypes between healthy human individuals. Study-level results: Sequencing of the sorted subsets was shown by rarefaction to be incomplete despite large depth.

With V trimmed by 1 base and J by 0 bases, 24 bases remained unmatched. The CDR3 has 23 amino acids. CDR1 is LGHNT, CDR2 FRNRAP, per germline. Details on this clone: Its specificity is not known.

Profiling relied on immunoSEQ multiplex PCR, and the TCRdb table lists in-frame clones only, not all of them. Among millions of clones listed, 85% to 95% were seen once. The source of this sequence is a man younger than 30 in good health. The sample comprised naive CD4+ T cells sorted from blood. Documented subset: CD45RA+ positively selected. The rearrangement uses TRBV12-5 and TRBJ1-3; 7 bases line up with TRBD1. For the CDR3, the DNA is TGTGCTAGTGGTTTGGCGCTAAACGATCCACTAAGACAGGGTTCGGGCTCTGGAAACACCATATATTTT. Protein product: CASGLALNDPLRQGSGSGNTIYF. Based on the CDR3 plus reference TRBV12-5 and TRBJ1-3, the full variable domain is DARVTQTPRHKVTEMGQEVTMRCQPILGHNTVFWYRQTMMQGLELLAYFRNRAPLDDSGMPKDRFSAEMPDATLATLKIQPSEPRDSAVYFCASGLALNDPLRQGSGSGNTIYFGEGSWLTVV.